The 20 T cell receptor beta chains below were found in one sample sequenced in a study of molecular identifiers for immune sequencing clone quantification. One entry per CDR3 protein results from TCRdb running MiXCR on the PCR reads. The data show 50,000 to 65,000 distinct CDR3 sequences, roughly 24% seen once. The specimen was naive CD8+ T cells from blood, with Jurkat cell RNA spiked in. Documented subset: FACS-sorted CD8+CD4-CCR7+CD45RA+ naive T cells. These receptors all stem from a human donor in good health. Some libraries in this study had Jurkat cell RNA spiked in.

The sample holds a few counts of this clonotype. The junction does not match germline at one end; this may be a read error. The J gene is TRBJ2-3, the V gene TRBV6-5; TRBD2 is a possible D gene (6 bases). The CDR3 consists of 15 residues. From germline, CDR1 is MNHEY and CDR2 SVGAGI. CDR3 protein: CASGYSASGTDTQYF. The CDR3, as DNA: TGTGCCAGCGGTTACTCGGCTAGCGGCACAGATACGCAGTATTTT.

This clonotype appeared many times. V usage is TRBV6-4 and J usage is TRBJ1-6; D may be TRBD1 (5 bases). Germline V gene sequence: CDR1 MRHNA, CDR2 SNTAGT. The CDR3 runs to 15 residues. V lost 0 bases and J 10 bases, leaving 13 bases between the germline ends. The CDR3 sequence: CASSDSIQWDSPLHF. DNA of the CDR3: TGTGCCAGCAGTGACTCGATCCAATGGGACTCACCCCTCCACTTT.

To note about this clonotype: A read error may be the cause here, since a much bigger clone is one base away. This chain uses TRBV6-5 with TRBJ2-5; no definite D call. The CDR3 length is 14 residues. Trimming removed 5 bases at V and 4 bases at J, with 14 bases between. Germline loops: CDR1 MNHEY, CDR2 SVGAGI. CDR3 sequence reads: CASSPPGKGETQYF. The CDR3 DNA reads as TGTGCCAGCAGTCCCCCCGGAAAGGGAGAGACCCAGTACTTC.

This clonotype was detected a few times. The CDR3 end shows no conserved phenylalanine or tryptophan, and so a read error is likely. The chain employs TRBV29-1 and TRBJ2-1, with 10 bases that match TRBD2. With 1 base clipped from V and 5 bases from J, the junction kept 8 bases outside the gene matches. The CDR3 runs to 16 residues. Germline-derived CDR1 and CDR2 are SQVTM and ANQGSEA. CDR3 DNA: TGCAGCGTTGAAGCGTGGCTAGCGGGAGTAAACAATGAGCAGTTCTCC. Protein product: CSVEAWLAGVNNEQFS.

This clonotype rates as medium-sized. As DNA, the CDR3 is TGTGCCACCAGTGATTGGACGGGCACTGAAGCTTTCTTT. Protein sequence: CATSDWTGTEAFF. This sequence joins TRBV24-1 and TRBJ1-1; the D is unclear. Germline assignment: CDR1 KGHDR and CDR2 SFDVKD. The length of the CDR3 is 13 residues. V shed 2 bases and J shed 4 bases, with 7 bases lying between them.

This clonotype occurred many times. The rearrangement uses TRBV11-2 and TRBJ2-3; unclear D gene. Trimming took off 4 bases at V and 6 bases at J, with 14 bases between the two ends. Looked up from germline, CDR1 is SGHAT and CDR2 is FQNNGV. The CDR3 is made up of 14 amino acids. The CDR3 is CASSSDPFPDTQYF. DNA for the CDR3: TGTGCCAGCAGCTCGGACCCCTTTCCGGATACGCAGTATTTT.

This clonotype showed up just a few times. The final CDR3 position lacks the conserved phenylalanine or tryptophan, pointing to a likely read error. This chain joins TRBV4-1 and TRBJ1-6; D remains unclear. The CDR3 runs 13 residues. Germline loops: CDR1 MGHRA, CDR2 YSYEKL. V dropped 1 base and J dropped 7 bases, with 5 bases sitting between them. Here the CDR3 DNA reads TGCGCCAGCAGCCAAGGTCGGAATTCACCCCTCCACCTT. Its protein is CASSQGRNSPLHL.

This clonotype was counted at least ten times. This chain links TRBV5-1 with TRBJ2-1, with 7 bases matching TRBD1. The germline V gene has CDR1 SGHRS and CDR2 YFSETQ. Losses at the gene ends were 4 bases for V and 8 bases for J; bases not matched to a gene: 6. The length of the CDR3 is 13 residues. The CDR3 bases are TGCGCCAGCAGCCCTGGGACAGCAGATGAGCAGTTCTTC. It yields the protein CASSPGTADEQFF.

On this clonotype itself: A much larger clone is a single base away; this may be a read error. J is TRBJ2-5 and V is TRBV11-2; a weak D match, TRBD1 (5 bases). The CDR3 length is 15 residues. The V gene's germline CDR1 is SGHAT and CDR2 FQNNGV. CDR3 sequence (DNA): TGTGCCAGCGGCTTAGGCGACAGCTCACAAGAGACCCAGTACTTC. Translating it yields CASGLGDSSQETQYF.

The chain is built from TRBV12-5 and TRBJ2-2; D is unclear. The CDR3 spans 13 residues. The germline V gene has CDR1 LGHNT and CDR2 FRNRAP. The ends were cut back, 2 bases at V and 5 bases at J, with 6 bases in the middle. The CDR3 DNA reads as TGTGCTAGTGGTTTGAAGCTTACCGGGGAGCTGTTTTTT. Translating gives CASGLKLTGELFF.

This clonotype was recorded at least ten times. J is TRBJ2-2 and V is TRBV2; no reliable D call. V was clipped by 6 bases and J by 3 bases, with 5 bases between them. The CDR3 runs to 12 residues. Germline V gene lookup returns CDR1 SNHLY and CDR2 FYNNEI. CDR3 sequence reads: CASRWDTGELFF. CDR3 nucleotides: TGTGCCAGCAGGTGGGACACCGGGGAGCTGTTTTTT. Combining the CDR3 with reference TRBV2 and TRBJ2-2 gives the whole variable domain EPEVTQTPSHQVTQMGQEVILRCVPISNHLYFYWYRQILGQKVEFLVSFYNNEISEKSEIFDDQFSVERPDGSNFTLKIRSTKLEDSAMYFCASRWDTGELFFGEGSRLTVL.

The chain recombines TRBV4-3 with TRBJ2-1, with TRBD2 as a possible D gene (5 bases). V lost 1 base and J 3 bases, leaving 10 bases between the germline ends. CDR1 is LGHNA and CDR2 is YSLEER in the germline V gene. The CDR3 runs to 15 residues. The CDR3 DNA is TGCGCCAGCAGCCAAGGGGTCGGGAACTACAATGAGCAGTTCTTC. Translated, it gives CASSQGVGNYNEQFF.

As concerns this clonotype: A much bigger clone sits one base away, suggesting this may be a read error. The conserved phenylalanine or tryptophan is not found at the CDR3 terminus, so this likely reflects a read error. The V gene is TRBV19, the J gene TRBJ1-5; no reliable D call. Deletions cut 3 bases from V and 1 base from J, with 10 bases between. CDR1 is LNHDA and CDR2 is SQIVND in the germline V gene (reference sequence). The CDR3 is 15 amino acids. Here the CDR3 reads CASSIRGGSNQPQHL. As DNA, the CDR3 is TGTGCCAGTAGTATTCGAGGTGGAAGCAATCAGCCCCAGCATCTT.

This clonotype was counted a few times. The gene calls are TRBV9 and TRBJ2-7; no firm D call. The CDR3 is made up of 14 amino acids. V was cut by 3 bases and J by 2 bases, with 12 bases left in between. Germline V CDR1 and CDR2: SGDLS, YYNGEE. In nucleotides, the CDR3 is TGTGCCAGCAGCGCCCGGCTGAGGACCTACGAGCAGTACTTC. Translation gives CASSARLRTYEQYF.

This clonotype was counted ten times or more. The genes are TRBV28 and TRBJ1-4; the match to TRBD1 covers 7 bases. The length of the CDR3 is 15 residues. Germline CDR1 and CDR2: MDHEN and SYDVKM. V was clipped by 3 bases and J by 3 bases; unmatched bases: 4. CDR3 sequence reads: CASSLYRGSNEKLFF. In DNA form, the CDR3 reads TGTGCCAGCAGTTTGTACAGGGGATCTAATGAAAAACTGTTTTTT.

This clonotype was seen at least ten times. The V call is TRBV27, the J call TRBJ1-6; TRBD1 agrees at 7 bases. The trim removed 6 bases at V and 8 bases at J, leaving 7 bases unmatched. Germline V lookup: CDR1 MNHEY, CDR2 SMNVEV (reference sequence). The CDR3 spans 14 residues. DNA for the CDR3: TGTGCCAGCAGACCCGGACAGGCCTATTCACCCCTCCACTTT. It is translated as CASRPGQAYSPLHF.

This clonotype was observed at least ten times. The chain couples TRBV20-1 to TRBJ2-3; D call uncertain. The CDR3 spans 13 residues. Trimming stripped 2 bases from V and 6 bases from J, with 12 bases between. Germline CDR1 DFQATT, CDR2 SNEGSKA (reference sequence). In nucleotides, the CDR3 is TGCAGTGCTAGACCCGATTTCCTGGATACGCAGTATTTT. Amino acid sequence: CSARPDFLDTQYF.

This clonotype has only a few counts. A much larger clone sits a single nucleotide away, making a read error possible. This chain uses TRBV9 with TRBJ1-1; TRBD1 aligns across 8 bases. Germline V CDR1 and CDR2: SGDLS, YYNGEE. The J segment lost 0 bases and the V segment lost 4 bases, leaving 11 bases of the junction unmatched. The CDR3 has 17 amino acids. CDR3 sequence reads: CASSPRTGLGVNTEAFF. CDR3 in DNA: TGTGCCAGCAGCCCCAGGACAGGGCTTGGCGTGAACACTGAAGCTTTCTTT.

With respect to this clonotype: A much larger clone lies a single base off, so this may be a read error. The CDR3 region is CASSQVGQPYERYF. CDR3 bases: TGCGCCAGCAGCCAAGTGGGACAGCCCTACGAGCGGTACTTC. This sequence joins TRBV4-1 and TRBJ2-7; TRBD1 aligns across 7 bases. Germline values: CDR1 MGHRA, CDR2 YSYEKL. CDR3 length: 14 residues.

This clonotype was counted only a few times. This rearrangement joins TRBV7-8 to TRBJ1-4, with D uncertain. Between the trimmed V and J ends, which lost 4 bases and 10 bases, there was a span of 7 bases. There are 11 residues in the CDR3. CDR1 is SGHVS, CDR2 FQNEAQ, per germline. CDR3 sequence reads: CASSSRGKLFF. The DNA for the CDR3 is TGTGCCAGCAGCTCCAGAGGAAAACTGTTTTTT.